Each of the 16 T cell receptor beta chains below was sequenced from the same sample in a study of blood T cell repertoires in COVID-19. The data were produced by immunoSEQ multiplex PCR, yet TCRdb's version contains in-frame clones alone and is incomplete. The table shows roughly 41,000 clones, with around 83% occurring only once. Material: PBMCs or T cells enriched from blood (not recorded which). These receptors were taken from a woman aged 45-65 years who had recovered from COVID-19.

This clone came up a few times. The chain has TRBV7-9 and TRBJ2-5; D perhaps matches TRBD2 (5 bases). Germline-derived CDR1 and CDR2 are SEHNR and FQNEAQ (reference sequence). The CDR3 covers 13 residues. With 1 base removed from V and 5 bases from J, the gap between germline ends came to 8 bases. The CDR3 DNA reads TGTGCCAGCAGCTTAGAACTAGTGGAGACCCAGTACTTC. The encoded protein is CASSLELVETQYF.

The J gene is TRBJ1-5, the V gene TRBV3-1 (or the pseudogene TRBV3-2); D is unclear. This CDR3 spans 14 amino acids. V was shortened by 10 bases and J by 2 bases, with 15 bases between the two germline ends. CDR1 is LGHDT, CDR2 YNNKEL, per germline (reference sequence). DNA for the CDR3: TGTGCCACCAACCCCGGGAGGCGCAATCAGCCCCAGCATTTT. It specifies CATNPGRRNQPQHF.

This rearrangement joins TRBV9 to TRBJ1-1; a possible D gene is TRBD1 (6 bases). Germline V gene data show CDR1 as SGDLS and CDR2 as YYNGEE. This CDR3 comprises 12 residues. Trimming removed 4 bases at V and 11 bases at J, with 15 bases between. DNA of the CDR3: TGTGCCAGCAGCCCGCCGGAGGGGGGGGCTTTCTTT. Amino acid sequence: CASSPPEGGAFF.

The chain joins TRBV27 to TRBJ1-4; D perhaps matches TRBD1 (6 bases). The CDR3 runs to 15 residues. Per the germline V gene, CDR1 is MNHEY and CDR2 is SMNVEV (reference sequence). V was pared by 7 bases and J by 0 bases, with 12 bases between. The DNA for the CDR3 is TGTGCCAGCAACCCAGGGGCGCCAACTAATGAAAAACTGTTTTTT. Translated, it gives CASNPGAPTNEKLFF.

V and J are TRBV9 and TRBJ2-2; TRBD2 is a possible D gene (7 bases). Trimming left V 3 bases short and J 2 bases short, with 17 bases between. This CDR3 is built from 17 residues. CDR1 and CDR2 from the germline V gene are SGDLS and YYNGEE. The CDR3 bases are TGTGCCAGCAGCGCGAGGGGGAGGGAGTCCAACACCGGGGAGCTGTTTTTT. This gives the protein CASSARGRESNTGELFF.

V and J are TRBV18 and TRBJ1-3; TRBD1 matches at 8 bases. After removal of 2 bases from V and 4 bases from J, the junction contained 10 bases not matched to a gene. The CDR3 totals 17 residues. CDR1 and CDR2 from the germline V gene are KGHSH and LQKENI. The CDR3, as DNA: TGTGCCAGCTCACCAAGTACCGGGACAGGAGTCGGAAACACCATATATTTT. Translating it yields CASSPSTGTGVGNTIYF.

This clone was seen a few times. The rearrangement uses TRBV7-2 and TRBJ1-3, with D tentatively TRBD1 (6 bases). In germline, CDR1 is SGHTA, CDR2 FQGNSA. CDR3 size: 14 residues. V lost 3 bases and J 2 bases, leaving 8 bases between the germline ends. The CDR3 is CASSFRQAGNTIYF. In DNA, the CDR3 is TGTGCCAGCAGCTTTCGACAGGCTGGAAACACCATATATTTT.

This clone is labeled medium-sized. The J gene is TRBJ1-5, the V gene TRBV19; unclear D gene. The CDR3 spans 13 residues. Per germline, CDR1 LNHDA and CDR2 SQIVND (reference sequence). Trimming pared 0 bases from V and 7 bases from J, leaving 7 bases between. The CDR3 DNA sequence: TGTGCCAGTAGTATAGAATTGCGGCAGCCCCAGCATTTT. Amino acid sequence: CASSIELRQPQHF.

V gene TRBV2 combines with J gene TRBJ2-1, with 7 bases identical to TRBD2. Trimming at V came to 8 bases and at J to 2 bases, leaving 9 bases not matched to a gene. The germline CDR1 and CDR2 sequences are SNHLY and FYNNEI. CDR3 length equals 15 residues. CDR3 sequence reads: CASVQGGGTYNEQFF. DNA for the CDR3: TGTGCCAGCGTCCAGGGCGGGGGAACCTACAATGAGCAGTTCTTC. The full variable domain, with the rest looked up from reference TRBV2 and TRBJ2-1, is EPEVTQTPSHQVTQMGQEVILRCVPISNHLYFYWYRQILGQKVEFLVSFYNNEISEKSEIFDDQFSVERPDGSNFTLKIRSTKLEDSAMYFCASVQGGGTYNEQFFGPGTRLTVL.

V gene TRBV5-5 combines with J gene TRBJ1-5; D ambiguous. The CDR3 is 16 residues long. The V end was cut by 0 bases, the J end by 3 bases, with 13 bases between. From germline, CDR1 is SGHKS and CDR2 YYEKEE (reference sequence). Here the CDR3 DNA reads TGTGCCAGCAGCTTGGACAGCTCCCTCAACAATCAGCCCCAGCATTTT. Translating it yields CASSLDSSLNNQPQHF.

V is TRBV15 and J is TRBJ2-1; D call uncertain. Trimming stripped 3 bases from V and 6 bases from J, with 9 bases between. This CDR3 has 13 amino acids. Germline CDR1 and CDR2: LNHNV and YYDKDF (reference sequence). CDR3 sequence: CATSRRQFNEQFF. CDR3 coding DNA: TGTGCCACCAGCAGGAGGCAGTTCAATGAGCAGTTCTTC.

The CDR3 bases are TGTGCCAGCAGCCGCTATCTGGACAGGGGGGATGAAAAACTGTTTTTT. As protein: CASSRYLDRGDEKLFF. J is TRBJ1-4 and V is TRBV3-1 (or the pseudogene TRBV3-2), with 10 bases fitting TRBD1. V gave up 4 bases and J gave up 6 bases; unmatched junction bases: 8. In germline, CDR1 is LGHDT, CDR2 YNNKEL (reference sequence). The length of the CDR3 is 16 residues.

The chain couples TRBV6-2 or TRBV6-3 to TRBJ2-5; D is possibly TRBD1 (6 bases). Trimming removed 5 bases from V and 5 bases from J, with 18 bases in between. Germline values: CDR1 MNHEY, CDR2 SVGEGT. The CDR3 runs to 15 residues. DNA for the CDR3: TGTGCCAGCAGTGGACTCGGGACATCCAAGGAGACCCAGTACTTC. Protein product: CASSGLGTSKETQYF.

The V and J genes are TRBV6-2 or TRBV6-3 and TRBJ1-5; 7 nucleotides match TRBD1. Germline V lookup: CDR1 MNHEY, CDR2 SVGEGT. CDR3 size: 13 residues. The ends lost 8 bases at V and 4 bases at J; junction bases unmatched: 5. CDR3 in amino acids: CASCRDRNQPQHF. The CDR3 nucleotides are TGTGCCAGCTGCCGGGACAGAAATCAGCCCCAGCATTTT.

The rearrangement uses TRBV4-2 and TRBJ2-2; D is possibly TRBD1 (5 bases). V lost 3 bases and J lost 2, with 22 bases in between. Germline V gene lookup returns CDR1 LGHNA and CDR2 YNFKEQ. This CDR3 has 19 amino acids. CDR3 in amino acids: CASSHAAGLQGSNTGELFF. CDR3 nucleotide sequence: TGTGCCAGCAGCCATGCCGCTGGTCTCCAGGGAAGTAACACCGGGGAGCTGTTTTTT.

This chain joins TRBV6-2 or TRBV6-3 and TRBJ1-5, with 10 nucleotides matching TRBD1. The J segment lost 3 bases and the V segment lost 2 bases, leaving 13 bases of the junction unmatched. Germline V gives CDR1 MNHEY, CDR2 SVGEGT. CDR3 length: 19 residues. The CDR3 DNA sequence: TGTGCCAGCAGTTACGGCCGGGACAGGGGCCGCGGGGACAATCAGCCCCAGCATTTT. Amino acids: CASSYGRDRGRGDNQPQHF.